Each of the 23 T cell receptor beta chains below was sequenced from the same sample in a study of cytomegalovirus exposure and HLA in healthy donors. Measured with immunoSEQ multiplex PCR; TCRdb has only the in-frame clones, and not every one. The sample records about 240,000 clones, around 85% being singletons. Sequenced material: PBMCs. All receptors derive from a woman in her 30s in good health and CMV-seropositive.

V is TRBV29-1 and J is TRBJ1-5; 10 bases line up with TRBD1. Germline trimming cut 6 bases from V and 4 bases from J; bases unmatched to any gene: 9. Germline values: CDR1 SQVTM, CDR2 ANQGSEA. The CDR3 loop spans 15 amino acids. For the CDR3, the DNA is TGCAGCGTAGCCTGGACAGGGGGTCGTAATCAGCCCCAGCATTTT. Its translation: CSVAWTGGRNQPQHF.

The V and J genes are TRBV19 and TRBJ2-1, with D maybe TRBD1 (6 bases). V lost 3 bases and J 3 bases, leaving 15 bases between the germline ends. CDR1 and CDR2 (germline): LNHDA, SQIVND (reference sequence). The CDR3 has 16 residues. The CDR3 sequence is CASSMLAQGLYNEQFF. CDR3 in DNA: TGTGCCAGTAGTATGCTGGCCCAGGGGCTCTACAATGAGCAGTTCTTC.

This chain uses TRBV2 with TRBJ2-1; D is perhaps TRBD2 (6 bases). Trimming stripped 4 bases from V and 4 bases from J, with 14 bases between. The CDR3 runs 15 residues. Germline V gene lookup returns CDR1 SNHLY and CDR2 FYNNEI. CDR3: CASSVAGSPYNEQFF. DNA of the CDR3: TGTGCCAGCAGTGTGGCGGGGAGTCCGTACAATGAGCAGTTCTTC.

The chain carries TRBV5-1 and TRBJ2-7; unclear D gene. The CDR3 is 11 residues long. Trimming left V 4 bases short and J 3 bases short, with 5 bases between. Germline lookup yields CDR1 SGHRS and CDR2 YFSETQ. This chain's CDR3 is CASSLNYEQYF. For the CDR3, the DNA is TGCGCCAGCAGCCTTAACTACGAGCAGTACTTC.

The chain couples TRBV7-2 to TRBJ2-7; 8 bases align to TRBD2. The CDR3 has 17 residues. The V and J ends lost 5 bases and 1 base, in that order; junction bases with no gene match: 13. The V gene's germline CDR1 is SGHTA and CDR2 FQGNSA. The CDR3 DNA is TGTGCCAGCAGCCCCGACCCGGGGTTAGCGGGATCCTACGAGCAGTACTTC. As protein: CASSPDPGLAGSYEQYF.

V gene TRBV4-2 combines with J gene TRBJ2-1, with TRBD2 identical over 7 bases. This CDR3 contains 17 residues. Germline V gene data show CDR1 as LGHNA and CDR2 as YNFKEQ. Losses at the gene ends were 1 base for V and 2 bases for J; bases not matched to a gene: 8. CDR3 protein: CASSQGDSGRAYNEQFF. For the CDR3, the DNA is TGTGCCAGCAGCCAAGGGGACTCTGGGAGGGCCTACAATGAGCAGTTCTTC.

V and J are TRBV18 and TRBJ2-5; no clear D. The CDR3 totals 13 residues. Trimming left V 2 bases short and J 5 bases short, with 9 bases between. CDR1 and CDR2 from the germline V gene are KGHSH and LQKENI. CDR3 nucleotide sequence: TGTGCCAGCTCACCAGAGCTAGAGGAGACCCAGTACTTC. It codes for CASSPELEETQYF.

Comment on this clone: Other DNA sequences in this sample translate to the same CDR3. This chain uses TRBV30 with TRBJ2-7, with TRBD1 matching over 12 bases. Unmatched junction bases numbered 8, after V lost 1 base and J lost 10 bases. The CDR3 runs 14 residues. From germline, CDR1 is GTSNPN and CDR2 SVGIG (reference sequence). This CDR3 is CAWSAGTGGGEQYF. CDR3 nucleotides: TGTGCCTGGAGTGCGGGGACAGGGGGCGGCGAACAGTACTTC. The variable domain in full, completed from reference TRBV30 and TRBJ2-7, reads SQTIHQWPATLVQPVGSPLSLECTVEGTSNPNLYWYRQAAGRGLQLLFYSVGIGQISSEVPQNLSASRPQDRQFILSSKKLLLSDSGFYLCAWSAGTGGGEQYFGPGTRLTVT.

The rearrangement joins TRBV28 to TRBJ2-7; D may be TRBD1 (6 bases). V lost 5 bases to trimming and J lost 4 bases, with 21 bases between them. The CDR3 covers 16 residues. CDR1 MDHEN and CDR2 SYDVKM come from the germline V gene. The CDR3, as DNA: TGTGCCAGCAGTGCCCATTCAACAGGGTTGCGTTACGAGCAGTACTTC. Encoded protein: CASSAHSTGLRYEQYF.

This rearrangement joins TRBV2 to TRBJ1-1; maybe TRBD1 (6 bases). V was cut by 6 bases and J by 2 bases, with 10 bases left in between. Germline V CDR1 and CDR2: SNHLY, FYNNEI. This CDR3 has 13 residues. CDR3 loop: CASSVQGNTEAFF. The CDR3 bases are TGTGCCAGCAGCGTACAGGGAAACACTGAAGCTTTCTTT.

The chain uses TRBV29-1 and TRBJ2-3, with TRBD1 matching over 7 bases. The germline V gene has CDR1 SQVTM and CDR2 ANQGSEA. The CDR3 length is 12 residues. The ends lost 8 bases at V and 5 bases at J; junction bases unmatched: 7. CDR3 in amino acids: CSTGTEKDTQYF. The CDR3 DNA reads as TGCAGCACCGGGACAGAGAAAGATACGCAGTATTTT.

In its sample, this clone was seen a few times. Distinct nucleotide sequences in the sample also encode this CDR3. The chain joins TRBV7-9 to TRBJ2-7; the D is unclear. This CDR3 contains 11 residues. The V and J ends lost 5 bases and 2 bases respectively, with 4 bases between them. CDR1 SEHNR and CDR2 FQNEAQ come from the germline V gene (reference sequence). CDR3 loop: CASSPAYEQYF. CDR3 nucleotides: TGTGCCAGCAGCCCGGCCTACGAGCAGTACTTC.

V and J are TRBV28 and TRBJ1-1; TRBD1 matches at 10 bases. There are 15 residues in the CDR3. Germline lookup yields CDR1 MDHEN and CDR2 SYDVKM. The trim removed 5 bases at V and 5 bases at J, leaving 8 bases unmatched. The CDR3 nucleotides are TGTGCCAGCAGTCCCCGGACAGGGGGATTAACTGAAGCTTTCTTT. It is translated as CASSPRTGGLTEAFF.

V is TRBV5-1 and J is TRBJ2-5, with 7 bases lining up with TRBD1. Germline V lookup: CDR1 SGHRS, CDR2 YFSETQ. The CDR3 is made up of 15 amino acids. Trimming took 0 bases from V and 4 from J; bases not matched to a gene: 6. CDR3: CASSLGLGGGETQYF. The DNA for the CDR3 is TGCGCCAGCAGCTTGGGCTTAGGGGGCGGAGAGACCCAGTACTTC.

For the CDR3, the DNA is TGTGCCAGCAGTTCCAACTCGGGACAGGAAAATCAGCCCCAGCATTTT. This gives the protein CASSSNSGQENQPQHF. The rearrangement joins TRBV2 to TRBJ1-5; the match to TRBD1 covers 8 bases. V was clipped by 5 bases and J by 4 bases; unmatched bases: 10. CDR3 length equals 16 residues. CDR1 SNHLY and CDR2 FYNNEI come from the germline V gene.

This clone was seen once. The CDR3 sequence is CASSQAPGGSREQFF. For the CDR3, the DNA is TGCGCCAGCAGCCAAGCTCCCGGCGGGAGTCGTGAGCAGTTCTTC. The chain combines TRBV4-1 with TRBJ2-1; 7 nucleotides match TRBD2. CDR1 is MGHRA, CDR2 YSYEKL, per germline. This CDR3 has 15 residues. With V trimmed by 1 base and J by 9 bases, 9 bases remained unmatched.

This clone was observed once. V and J are TRBV7-9 and TRBJ2-6, with 10 bases that match TRBD1. V dropped 5 bases and J dropped 4; count of bases not matched to a gene: 5. Germline V gives CDR1 SEHNR, CDR2 FQNEAQ (reference sequence). CDR3 length equals 16 residues. In DNA form, the CDR3 reads TGTGCCAGCAGCCTGACAGGGGGCGCGGGGGCCAACGTCCTGACTTTC. Translation gives CASSLTGGAGANVLTF.

The chain links TRBV5-1 to TRBJ1-2; possible D gene TRBD1, 6 bases. Trimming shortened V by 0 bases and J by 6 bases, and 15 bases separated the two germline ends. CDR1 and CDR2 (germline): SGHRS, YFSETQ. CDR3 size: 15 residues. The CDR3, as DNA: TGCGCCAGCAGCTTGGGTTATGGGGGCGCAAATGGCTACACCTTC. Translating gives CASSLGYGGANGYTF.

J is TRBJ2-7 and V is TRBV4-2, with TRBD2 identical over 10 bases. Trimming removed 0 bases from V and 6 bases from J; junction bases left unmatched: 17. The V gene's germline CDR1 is LGHNA and CDR2 YNFKEQ. The CDR3 consists of 19 residues. The CDR3 DNA reads TGTGCCAGCAGCCAAGATAAGTCTGGGCTAGCGGGAGCAATTTTCGAGCAGTACTTC. This codes for CASSQDKSGLAGAIFEQYF.

The chain recombines TRBV4-2 with TRBJ1-2; 9 nucleotides agree with TRBD1. The CDR3 has 15 residues. Germline assignment: CDR1 LGHNA and CDR2 YNFKEQ. Trimming at V came to 0 bases and at J to 8 bases, leaving 7 bases not matched to a gene. CDR3 in DNA: TGTGCCAGCAGCCAAGATCGGGGACAGGGTCGAGGCTACACCTTC. Amino acids: CASSQDRGQGRGYTF.

This clone was detected only a few times. This chain links TRBV11-2 with TRBJ2-3; D perhaps matches TRBD2 (6 bases). V lost 5 bases and J 2 bases, leaving 14 bases between the germline ends. Germline V gives CDR1 SGHAT, CDR2 FQNNGV. The CDR3 sequence is 15 residues long. As DNA, the CDR3 is TGTGCCAGCAGCCTGTTGGGGGGATACACAGATACGCAGTATTTT. This gives the protein CASSLLGGYTDTQYF.

V gene TRBV7-8 combines with J gene TRBJ1-5; no clear D gene. Germline V CDR1 and CDR2: SGHVS, FQNEAQ. V was pared by 4 bases and J by 9 bases, with 13 bases between. The CDR3 extends over 13 amino acids. The CDR3 sequence: CASSSDLPPPQHF. In nucleotides, the CDR3 is TGTGCCAGCAGCTCGGACTTGCCTCCGCCCCAGCATTTT.

The chain has TRBV6-5 and TRBJ2-1, with D tentatively TRBD2 (6 bases). CDR1 and CDR2 from the germline V gene are MNHEY and SVGAGI. The germline V and J ends were trimmed by 5 bases and 5 bases, with 16 bases remaining between them. CDR3 length: 15 amino acids. CDR3 DNA sequence: TGTGCCAGCAGTCCGGGGGATTACTACAACAATGAGCAGTTCTTC. Translating it yields CASSPGDYYNNEQFF.